This paragraph covers one TCR beta chain sequence. Its antigen is unidentified. This specimen comes from a study of OX40 agonist ivuxolimab in advanced cancers. About the study: Dose-escalation patients' cancers were hepatocellular carcinoma, melanoma, renal cell or head and neck cancer. Earlier treatment with anti-PD-1, anti-PD-L1 or anti-CTLA-4 was permitted, and around 43% had received some. Partial response was recorded in three patients: one hepatocellular carcinoma and two cutaneous melanoma cases.

Germline values: CDR1 SGHTA, CDR2 FQGTGA. The CDR3 loop spans 13 amino acids. V lost 6 bases to trimming and J lost 2 bases, with 10 bases between them. Produced via immunoSEQ multiplex PCR; TCRdb's table is partial and in-frame only. The table shows fewer than 80,000 clones, with approximately 91% occurring only once. Whole-study results and caveats: Normalized expansion of T-cell clones was also low for some nonresponders.

The sequence derives from an adult with an advanced solid tumor such as melanoma, head and neck, liver or kidney cancer. The sequencing used CD4+ or CD8+ T cells sorted from blood, collected in a trial of the OX40 agonist ivuxolimab. The chain couples TRBV7-3 to TRBJ1-1; D is perhaps TRBD1 (5 bases). This CDR3 is CASRETGNTEAFF. In DNA form, the CDR3 reads TGTGCCAGCAGAGAAACAGGTAACACTGAAGCTTTCTTT.